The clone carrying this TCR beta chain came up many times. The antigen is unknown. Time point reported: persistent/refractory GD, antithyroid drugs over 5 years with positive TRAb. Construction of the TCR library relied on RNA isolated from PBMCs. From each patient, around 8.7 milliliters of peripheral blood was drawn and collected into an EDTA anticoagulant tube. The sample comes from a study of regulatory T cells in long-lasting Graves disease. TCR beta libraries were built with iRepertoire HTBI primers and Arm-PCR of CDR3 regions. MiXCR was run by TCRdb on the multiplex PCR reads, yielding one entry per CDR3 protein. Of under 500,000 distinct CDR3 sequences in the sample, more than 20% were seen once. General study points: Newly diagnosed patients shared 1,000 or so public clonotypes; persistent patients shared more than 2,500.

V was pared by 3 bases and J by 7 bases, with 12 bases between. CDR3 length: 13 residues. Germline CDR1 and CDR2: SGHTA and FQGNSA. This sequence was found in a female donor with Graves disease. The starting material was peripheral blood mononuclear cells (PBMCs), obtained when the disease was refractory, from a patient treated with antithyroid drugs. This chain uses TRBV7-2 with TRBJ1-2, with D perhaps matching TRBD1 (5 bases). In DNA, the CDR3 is TGTGCCAGCAGCTTGGGGCAGAAGGGTGGCTACACCTTC. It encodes CASSLGQKGGYTF. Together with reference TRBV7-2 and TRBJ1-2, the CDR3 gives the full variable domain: GAGVSQSPSNKVTEKGKDVELRCDPISGHTALYWYRQSLGQGLEFLIYFQGNSAPDKSGLPSDRFSAERTGGSVSTLTIQRTQQEDSAVYLCASSLGQKGGYTFGSGTRLTVV.